These 22 T cell receptor beta chains were sequenced from one sample in a study of TIL therapy for anti-PD-1-resistant metastatic lung cancer. Noted time point: pre-treatment sample, taken before nivolumab and TIL therapy. The libraries were made with immunoSEQ v3. Only in-frame clones appear in the TCRdb table, and some are missing; sequencing was by immunoSEQ multiplex PCR. This sample has tens of thousands of clones, with 79% found just once. Sequenced material: blood, taken at baseline. These receptors were obtained from a woman aged 30-79 years with non-small cell lung cancer.

The chain carries TRBV13 and TRBJ2-3; 11 nucleotides agree with TRBD2. Germline CDR1 reads PRHDT; CDR2 reads FYEKMQ (reference sequence). Trimming removed 2 bases from V and 0 bases from J; junction bases left unmatched: 7. The CDR3 is 18 amino acids. The CDR3 nucleotides are TGTGCCAGCAGCTTATCACGCGGACTAGCGGGCAGCACAGATACGCAGTATTTT. Encoded protein: CASSLSRGLAGSTDTQYF.

This clone was observed a single time. The chain carries TRBV28 and TRBJ2-1; D unresolved. The CDR3 has 15 amino acids. Germline CDR1 MDHEN, CDR2 SYDVKM. V lost 2 bases and J 5 bases, leaving 13 bases between the germline ends. CDR3 coding DNA: TGTGCCAGCAGTTTAGGGTCTCGATCCCACAATGAGCAGTTCTTC. It translates to CASSLGSRSHNEQFF.

The V call is TRBV28, the J call TRBJ2-7; 14 nucleotides align to TRBD2. Unmatched junction bases numbered 24, after V lost 4 bases and J lost 7 bases. This CDR3 comprises 21 residues. Germline loops: CDR1 MDHEN, CDR2 SYDVKM. CDR3 coding DNA: TGTGCCAGCAGTTACGACAGGGCGGGACTAGCGGGAGTAAGAGGTCTATGGGAGCAGTACTTC. It specifies CASSYDRAGLAGVRGLWEQYF.

The chain has TRBV6-5 and TRBJ2-7; D perhaps matches TRBD2 (6 bases). The V end was cut by 1 base, the J end by 0 bases, with 10 bases between. Germline V gives CDR1 MNHEY, CDR2 SVGAGI. The CDR3 consists of 15 residues. The CDR3 region has the DNA TGTGCCAGCAGTTACTTAGGGACTGGCTCCTACGAGCAGTACTTC. Translated: CASSYLGTGSYEQYF.

The chain employs TRBV6-5 and TRBJ2-3; the D is unclear. V lost 1 base, J lost 0 bases, and 11 bases lay in between. CDR1 is MNHEY, CDR2 SVGAGI, per germline. This CDR3 has 16 amino acids. The CDR3: CASSYFPPPSTDTQYF. The CDR3 nucleotides read TGTGCCAGCAGTTACTTCCCCCCCCCTAGCACAGATACGCAGTATTTT.

The J gene is TRBJ2-7, the V gene TRBV7-9, with a tentative D call TRBD2 (6 bases). The CDR3 spans 14 residues. Germline assignment: CDR1 SEHNR and CDR2 FQNEAQ (reference sequence). V was clipped by 4 bases and J by 7 bases, with 17 bases between them. The CDR3 is CASSSQMAAGEQYF. The CDR3 DNA reads TGTGCCAGCAGCTCCCAAATGGCGGCGGGAGAGCAGTACTTC.

The V call is TRBV6-5, the J call TRBJ1-1, with D tentatively TRBD1 (6 bases). This CDR3 spans 15 amino acids. Germline V gene data show CDR1 as MNHEY and CDR2 as SVGAGI. Trimming took 4 bases from V and 1 from J, leaving 13 bases between them. The CDR3: CASSSRGGRNTEAFF. The CDR3 DNA sequence: TGTGCCAGCAGTTCCCGTGGGGGCAGGAACACTGAAGCTTTCTTT.

The chain joins TRBV5-4 to TRBJ2-3; a weak D match, TRBD1 (5 bases). The CDR3 is 15 amino acids. Germline V gene data show CDR1 as SGHNT and CDR2 as YYREEE (reference sequence). V lost 0 bases, J lost 4 bases, and 12 bases lay in between. CDR3 in amino acids: CASSLVPGWSDTQYF. The CDR3 DNA reads TGTGCCAGCAGCTTGGTGCCAGGGTGGTCAGATACGCAGTATTTT.

The genes are TRBV27 and TRBJ2-7; D is unclear. Between the trimmed V and J ends, which lost 3 bases and 2 bases, there was a span of 11 bases. The CDR3 is 14 amino acids. Germline lookup yields CDR1 MNHEY and CDR2 SMNVEV (reference sequence). In DNA form, the CDR3 reads TGTGCCAGCAGTTTTTTGGGCAGTACCTACGAGCAGTACTTC. Translating gives CASSFLGSTYEQYF.

The chain has TRBV5-1 and TRBJ2-7; TRBD1 is a possible D gene (6 bases). V was pared by 4 bases and J by 0 bases, with 17 bases between. Looked up from germline, CDR1 is SGHRS and CDR2 is YFSETQ. The length of the CDR3 is 16 residues. The CDR3 reads CASSPAWQGSSYEQYF. The CDR3, as DNA: TGCGCCAGCAGCCCGGCGTGGCAGGGGAGCTCCTACGAGCAGTACTTC.

The gene calls are TRBV10-2 and TRBJ2-1; 11 bases are shared with TRBD2. V dropped 2 bases and J dropped 6; count of bases not matched to a gene: 12. CDR1 is WSHSY, CDR2 SAAADI, per germline. The CDR3 sequence is 18 residues long. The CDR3 loop reads CASSEPVVPSGRFNEQFF. The CDR3 DNA follows: TGCGCCAGCAGTGAGCCGGTGGTCCCTAGCGGGAGGTTCAATGAGCAGTTCTTC.

The J gene is TRBJ1-1, the V gene TRBV5-1; D not resolved. Deletions cut 0 bases from V and 2 bases from J, with 5 bases between. From germline, CDR1 is SGHRS and CDR2 YFSETQ. The CDR3 runs to 13 residues. DNA of the CDR3: TGCGCCAGCAGCTTGGCAGGAAACACTGAAGCTTTCTTT. The encoded protein is CASSLAGNTEAFF.

V is TRBV9 and J is TRBJ2-7; D is tentatively TRBD1 or TRBD2 (5 bases each). CDR3 length: 15 amino acids. The V gene's germline CDR1 is SGDLS and CDR2 YYNGEE. V gave up 0 bases and J gave up 4 bases, with 14 bases separating them. CDR3 in amino acids: CASSVGNGANYEQYF. CDR3 coding DNA: TGTGCCAGCAGCGTAGGGAACGGGGCAAATTACGAGCAGTACTTC.

The rearrangement uses TRBV7-3 and TRBJ2-2; D ambiguous. Trimming removed 5 bases at V and 3 bases at J, with 4 bases between. Germline CDR1 reads SGHTA; CDR2 reads FQGTGA. CDR3 size: 12 residues. Here the CDR3 reads CASSHYTGELFF. For the CDR3, the DNA is TGTGCCAGCAGCCACTACACCGGGGAGCTGTTTTTT.

This rearrangement joins TRBV4-2 to TRBJ2-6; 9 nucleotides line up with TRBD1. This CDR3 has 20 residues. The V and J ends lost 4 bases and 1 base, in that order; junction bases with no gene match: 14. Germline CDR1 and CDR2: LGHNA and YNFKEQ. The CDR3 region is CASSPERTGAFSSGANVLTF. CDR3 bases: TGTGCCAGCAGCCCCGAGAGGACAGGGGCCTTCTCATCTGGGGCCAACGTCCTGACTTTC.

The CDR3, as DNA: TGCAGCGTTAATTATGGTACGCCCTCAGATAACAATGAGCAGTTCTTC. Its translation: CSVNYGTPSDNNEQFF. V gene TRBV29-1 combines with J gene TRBJ2-1; D unresolved. The germline V and J ends were trimmed by 5 bases and 5 bases, with 22 bases remaining between them. Looked up from germline, CDR1 is SQVTM and CDR2 is ANQGSEA. The CDR3 has 16 amino acids.

This clone was seen only once. The V call is TRBV30, the J call TRBJ1-3; D might be TRBD1 (5 bases). This CDR3 contains 13 residues. CDR1 is GTSNPN, CDR2 SVGIG, per germline (reference sequence). V lost 5 bases to trimming and J lost 2 bases, with 10 bases between them. The CDR3 DNA is TGTGCCTGGGCGACGGGACCTGGAAACACCATATATTTT. Its translation is CAWATGPGNTIYF.

The chain recombines TRBV7-9 with TRBJ2-5, with 7 positions matching TRBD2. V was pared by 5 bases and J by 2 bases, with 8 bases of the junction left unmatched. Germline CDR1 SEHNR, CDR2 FQNEAQ (reference sequence). This CDR3 has 15 residues. The CDR3 DNA is TGTGCCAGCAGCACTAGCGCCGGGCGTCAAGAGACCCAGTACTTC. Translating it yields CASSTSAGRQETQYF.

This chain joins TRBV11-3 and TRBJ2-7; tentative D call: TRBD2 (6 bases). This CDR3 has 13 amino acids. Germline V lookup: CDR1 SGHNT, CDR2 YENEEA. V shed 3 bases and J shed 2 bases, with 8 bases lying between them. CDR3 DNA: TGTGCCAGCAGCTTTGGAGGGCCCTACGAGCAGTACTTC. It codes for CASSFGGPYEQYF.

This clone was observed once. The chain combines TRBV7-2 with TRBJ2-1; D is perhaps TRBD1 (6 bases). The CDR3 sequence is 17 residues long. Germline loops: CDR1 SGHTA, CDR2 FQGNSA. Trimming stripped 3 bases from V and 0 bases from J, with 15 bases between. The CDR3 is CASSFFAGASSYNEQFF. In DNA, the CDR3 is TGTGCCAGCAGCTTTTTTGCAGGGGCGAGCTCCTACAATGAGCAGTTCTTC.

DNA of the CDR3: TGTGCCAGCAGTACAGGGCCCGGGGAGCTGTTTTTT. It encodes CASSTGPGELFF. The chain has TRBV6-5 and TRBJ2-2; TRBD1 is a possible D gene (6 bases). The CDR3 covers 12 residues. Germline lookup yields CDR1 MNHEY and CDR2 SVGAGI. V was pared by 5 bases and J by 6 bases, with 7 bases between.

This clone was counted between two and nine times. V is TRBV30 and J is TRBJ1-2; D gene unclear. V was cut by 0 bases and J by 0 bases, with 8 bases left in between. The V gene's germline CDR1 is GTSNPN and CDR2 SVGIG (reference sequence). The CDR3 loop spans 14 amino acids. The CDR3 sequence: CAWSVFPANYGYTF. The CDR3 region has the DNA TGTGCCTGGAGTGTATTTCCGGCTAACTATGGCTACACCTTC.